These 29 T cell receptor beta chains were sequenced from one sample in a study of PD-1 blockade in mismatch repair-deficient tumors. The protocol was immunoSEQ multiplex PCR, while the TCRdb copy is restricted to in-frame clones and leaves out a portion. The sample has some 21,000 clones; around 79% are singletons. The sequenced sample was PBMCs, obtained 52 weeks after starting pembrolizumab. Every receptor here comes from an adult with mismatch repair-deficient cancer.

This chain links TRBV5-1 with TRBJ1-2, with D perhaps TRBD1 (5 bases). Germline V gives CDR1 SGHRS, CDR2 YFSETQ. The CDR3 consists of 13 residues. V was clipped by 3 bases and J by 4 bases, with 10 bases between them. The CDR3: CASSSDGAYGYTF. CDR3 nucleotide sequence: TGCGCCAGCAGCTCGGATGGGGCCTATGGCTACACCTTC.

This chain joins TRBV7-3 and TRBJ2-1; no clear D. Germline assignment: CDR1 SGHTA and CDR2 FQGTGA. Trimming shortened V by 4 bases and J by 5 bases, and 9 bases separated the two germline ends. This CDR3 spans 13 amino acids. The DNA for the CDR3 is TGTGCCAGCAGCTCTCCAAGCAACAATGAGCAGTTCTTC. Protein: CASSSPSNNEQFF. Combining the CDR3 with reference TRBV7-3 and TRBJ2-1 gives the whole variable domain GAGVSQTPSNKVTEKGKYVELRCDPISGHTALYWYRQSLGQGPEFLIYFQGTGAADDSGLPNDRFFAVRPEGSVSTLKIQRTERGDSAVYLCASSSPSNNEQFFGPGTRLTVL.

The rearrangement joins TRBV21-1 to TRBJ2-7; the table assigns TRBD2, which was not confirmed against the DNA. TRBV21-1 is described as a pseudogene. CDR3 length: 16 amino acids. In DNA, the CDR3 is TGTGCCAGCAGCAACTCGCCGGGACTAGCGGGAGCGGGGCAGTACTTC. This encodes CASSNSPGLAGAGQYF.

This chain uses TRBV2 with TRBJ2-1, with 12 bases lining up with TRBD2. There are 16 residues in the CDR3. V gave up 2 bases and J gave up 9 bases; unmatched junction bases: 8. Germline V lookup: CDR1 SNHLY, CDR2 FYNNEI. The CDR3 is CASSETLAGGLGEQFF. The CDR3 DNA is TGTGCCAGCAGTGAAACACTAGCGGGGGGCCTCGGTGAGCAGTTCTTC.

The genes are TRBV19 and TRBJ2-5, with 7 bases matching TRBD2. V gave up 1 base and J gave up 5 bases; unmatched junction bases: 7. The CDR3 length is 15 residues. Germline CDR1 is LNHDA and CDR2 is SQIVND (reference sequence). The CDR3 spells CASSIGGSGWETQYF. The CDR3 DNA is TGTGCCAGTAGTATAGGCGGGAGTGGATGGGAGACCCAGTACTTC.

The rearrangement joins TRBV2 to TRBJ2-1, with TRBD1 identical over 7 bases. This CDR3 is 14 amino acids long. Germline-derived CDR1 and CDR2 are SNHLY and FYNNEI. The V segment lost 6 bases and the J segment 7 bases; nucleotides outside the gene matches: 9. The CDR3 spells CASSRQGDGNEQFF. The CDR3, as DNA: TGTGCCAGCAGCAGACAGGGCGATGGGAATGAGCAGTTCTTC. The full variable domain, with the rest looked up from reference TRBV2 and TRBJ2-1, is EPEVTQTPSHQVTQMGQEVILRCVPISNHLYFYWYRQILGQKVEFLVSFYNNEISEKSEIFDDQFSVERPDGSNFTLKIRSTKLEDSAMYFCASSRQGDGNEQFFGPGTRLTVL.

This clone has just one count. A junction boundary mismatches the germline segment, possibly from a read error. The chain has TRBV9 and TRBJ2-3; 7 nucleotides match TRBD2. Per germline, CDR1 SGDLS and CDR2 YYNGEE. This CDR3 contains 16 residues. The CDR3, as DNA: TGTGCCAGCAGCGTAGTTAGCGGGCCCCGTACAGGTACGCAGTATTTT. It translates to CASSVVSGPRTGTQYF.

The chain combines TRBV27 with TRBJ1-1; D ambiguous. Germline assignment: CDR1 MNHEY and CDR2 SMNVEV (reference sequence). The CDR3 length is 13 residues. The V end was cut by 5 bases, the J end by 3 bases, with 10 bases between. The CDR3 protein is CASSPQSYTEAFF. DNA for the CDR3: TGTGCCAGCAGTCCACAGTCGTACACTGAAGCTTTCTTT.

This clone was counted only a few times. J is TRBJ2-7 and V is TRBV9, with a tentative D call TRBD1 (6 bases). Germline loops: CDR1 SGDLS, CDR2 YYNGEE. CDR3 length: 13 amino acids. The V end lost 3 bases, the J end lost 7 bases, and 14 bases lay between the germline ends. CDR3 in DNA: TGTGCCAGCAGCGCCCCCGCAGGGGAGGAGCAGTACTTC. It specifies CASSAPAGEEQYF.

The chain recombines TRBV28 with TRBJ1-4; D ambiguous. The germline V gene encodes CDR1 MDHEN and CDR2 SYDVKM. The CDR3 has 12 residues. The germline V and J ends were trimmed by 6 bases and 7 bases, with 9 bases remaining between them. CDR3 coding DNA: TGTGCCAGCAGCCAGAACGTTGAAAAACTGTTTTTT. It translates to CASSQNVEKLFF. Supplemented by reference TRBV28 and TRBJ1-4, the full variable domain reads DVKVTQSSRYLVKRTGEKVFLECVQDMDHENMFWYRQDPGLGLRLIYFSYDVKMKEKGDIPEGYSVSREKKERFSLILESASTNQTSMYLCASSQNVEKLFFGSGTQLSVL.

The rearrangement uses TRBV7-3 and TRBJ2-1; D is possibly TRBD2 (7 bases). Trimming removed 1 base at V and 6 bases at J, with 13 bases between. The CDR3 is 15 amino acids. Looked up from germline, CDR1 is SGHTA and CDR2 is FQGTGA. CDR3 amino acids: CASSLSLGGLNEQFF. In nucleotides, the CDR3 is TGTGCCAGCAGCTTAAGTTTGGGGGGGCTCAATGAGCAGTTCTTC.

This CDR3 is CASNREQSYEQYF. CDR3 DNA: TGTGCCAGTAACAGGGAACAGTCCTACGAGCAGTACTTC. The chain couples TRBV19 to TRBJ2-7; a possible D gene is TRBD1 (6 bases). CDR1 LNHDA and CDR2 SQIVND come from the germline V gene (reference sequence). V gave up 7 bases and J gave up 1 base, with 11 bases separating them. The CDR3 extends over 13 amino acids.

V is TRBV18 and J is TRBJ1-1, with 9 bases matching TRBD1. Germline trimming cut 5 bases from V and 7 bases from J; bases unmatched to any gene: 8. The germline CDR1 and CDR2 sequences are KGHSH and LQKENI. CDR3 length: 14 residues. The CDR3 protein is CASSYGQGYGEAFF. In nucleotides, the CDR3 is TGTGCCAGCTCATACGGACAGGGGTACGGTGAAGCTTTCTTT.

V and J are TRBV5-5 and TRBJ2-6; tentatively, D is TRBD1 (5 bases). V gave up 4 bases and J gave up 3 bases, with 14 bases separating them. The CDR3 runs 16 residues. Looked up from germline, CDR1 is SGHKS and CDR2 is YYEKEE (reference sequence). The CDR3 spells CASSRVTGSGANVLTF. The CDR3 coding sequence is TGTGCCAGCAGCCGTGTAACAGGAAGTGGGGCCAACGTCCTGACTTTC. Filled out from reference TRBV5-5 and TRBJ2-6, the complete variable domain reads DAGVTQSPTHLIKTRGQQVTLRCSPISGHKSVSWYQQVLGQGPQFIFQYYEKEERGRGNFPDRFSARQFPNYSSELNVNALLLGDSALYLCASSRVTGSGANVLTFGAGSRLTVL.

This clone was counted a few times. The chain carries TRBV5-4 and TRBJ2-7; TRBD2 matches at 7 bases. Germline V gene data show CDR1 as SGHNT and CDR2 as YYREEE (reference sequence). The CDR3 is 13 amino acids. The J segment lost 2 bases and the V segment lost 4 bases, leaving 3 bases of the junction unmatched. As DNA, the CDR3 is TGTGCCAGCAGCCGAGGGAGGGCCTACGAGCAGTACTTC. This gives the protein CASSRGRAYEQYF.

The V and J genes are TRBV2 and TRBJ1-1; D is perhaps TRBD1 (5 bases). Trimming took off 2 bases at V and 0 bases at J, with 10 bases between the two ends. The CDR3 length is 15 residues. CDR1 is SNHLY, CDR2 FYNNEI, per germline. The CDR3 coding sequence is TGTGCCAGCAGTGAACAGGGTACCCTGAACACTGAAGCTTTCTTT. Residues: CASSEQGTLNTEAFF.

This clone turned up a few times. CDR3 amino acids: CASTPPRGTIYF. The CDR3, as DNA: TGTGCCAGCACCCCACCTAGGGGCACCATATATTTT. This sequence joins TRBV28 and TRBJ1-3; possibly TRBD1 for D (5 bases). Germline V CDR1 and CDR2: MDHEN, SYDVKM. The CDR3 has 12 amino acids. Trimming shortened V by 7 bases and J by 9 bases, and 13 bases separated the two germline ends.

The chain is built from TRBV28 and TRBJ1-2; 7 bases match TRBD1. Losses at the gene ends were 6 bases for V and 5 bases for J; bases not matched to a gene: 15. Germline CDR1 MDHEN, CDR2 SYDVKM. The CDR3 has 16 residues. The CDR3 region is CASSPMGQYHYYGYTF. The CDR3 coding sequence is TGTGCCAGCAGCCCCATGGGACAGTACCATTATTATGGCTACACCTTC.

The gene calls are TRBV5-1 and TRBJ2-3, with TRBD1 matching 9 bases. Germline V gene sequence: CDR1 SGHRS, CDR2 YFSETQ. After removal of 4 bases from V and 6 bases from J, the junction contained 12 bases not matched to a gene. The CDR3 loop spans 16 amino acids. CDR3 sequence reads: CASSTGTGRGGDTQYF. DNA for the CDR3: TGCGCCAGCAGCACGGGGACAGGGCGAGGGGGGGATACGCAGTATTTT.

The chain couples TRBV18 to TRBJ1-3; a possible D gene is TRBD1 (6 bases). V was shortened by 4 bases and J by 0 bases, with 10 bases between the two germline ends. CDR3 length: 15 amino acids. Germline-derived CDR1 and CDR2 are KGHSH and LQKENI. CDR3 residues: CASSLPQGSGNTIYF. CDR3 nucleotides: TGTGCCAGCTCACTGCCACAGGGCTCTGGAAACACCATATATTTT.

In this sample, this clone turned up once. The gene calls are TRBV28 and TRBJ1-2, with 10 bases fitting TRBD1. The trim removed 5 bases at V and 3 bases at J, leaving 3 bases unmatched. The CDR3 consists of 14 residues. The germline gives CDR1 MDHEN, CDR2 SYDVKM. CDR3 residues: CASSGTGDDYGYTF. CDR3 in DNA: TGTGCCAGCAGTGGGACAGGGGATGACTATGGCTACACCTTC.

V is TRBV5-4 and J is TRBJ1-5; D uncertain. With 5 bases removed from V and 1 base from J, the gap between germline ends came to 13 bases. Germline V lookup: CDR1 SGHNT, CDR2 YYREEE (reference sequence). The CDR3 contains 15 residues. The CDR3 nucleotides read TGTGCCAGCAGTCCTCGCCCCGGGAGCAATCAGCCCCAGCATTTT. Its protein is CASSPRPGSNQPQHF.

The chain links TRBV19 to TRBJ2-7, with 13 bases identical to TRBD2. The CDR3 contains 17 residues. Germline V gene sequence: CDR1 LNHDA, CDR2 SQIVND (reference sequence). V shed 5 bases and J 7 bases; nucleotides not matched to a gene: 14. CDR3 bases: TGTGCCAGTAGTTCCCTAGGACTAGCGGGAGTGAGGACGGAGCAGTACTTC. Translating gives CASSSLGLAGVRTEQYF.

The chain joins TRBV28 to TRBJ2-7; a possible D gene is TRBD1 (6 bases). CDR3 length: 12 amino acids. Germline-derived CDR1 and CDR2 are MDHEN and SYDVKM. The V and J ends lost 6 bases and 7 bases respectively, with 13 bases between them. CDR3 sequence (DNA): TGTGCCAGCAGCCCCGAGGGGGAGGAGCAGTACTTC. It translates to CASSPEGEEQYF.

J is TRBJ2-7 and V is TRBV4-1, with 8 positions matching TRBD2. Trimming cost V 4 bases and J 4 bases; bases outside gene matches: 9. This CDR3 comprises 15 residues. Germline-derived CDR1 and CDR2 are MGHRA and YSYEKL. The CDR3 sequence: CASSRKVGGGYEQYF. CDR3 in DNA: TGCGCCAGCAGCCGGAAGGTCGGGGGGGGATACGAGCAGTACTTC.

CDR3: CASSLRGGTGNTEAFF. In DNA, the CDR3 is TGCGCCAGCAGCTTGAGGGGGGGGACAGGGAACACTGAAGCTTTCTTT. The chain joins TRBV5-1 to TRBJ1-1, with TRBD1 matching over 8 bases. V was clipped by 1 base and J by 1 base; unmatched bases: 6. This CDR3 region has 16 residues. CDR1 is SGHRS and CDR2 is YFSETQ in the germline V gene.

This chain links TRBV2 with TRBJ2-2; D is uncertain. Germline-derived CDR1 and CDR2 are SNHLY and FYNNEI. This CDR3 is built from 17 residues. V was clipped by 2 bases and J by 0 bases, with 13 bases between them. CDR3 in DNA: TGTGCCAGCAGTGAAACCCCGTTGCGCCCGAACACCGGGGAGCTGTTTTTT. Residues: CASSETPLRPNTGELFF.

The chain uses TRBV5-4 and TRBJ2-1, with TRBD2 identical over 10 bases. J lost 3 bases, V lost 2 bases, and 17 bases had no gene match. In germline, CDR1 is SGHNT, CDR2 YYREEE (reference sequence). The CDR3 is 20 amino acids. The CDR3 here is CASSLKYLASGRAFYNEQFF. DNA for the CDR3: TGTGCCAGCAGCTTAAAATACTTAGCCAGCGGGAGGGCCTTCTACAATGAGCAGTTCTTC.

The CDR3 here is CASSLGQELEQYF. The DNA for the CDR3 is TGTGCCAGCAGCCTCGGACAGGAACTCGAGCAGTACTTC. The chain links TRBV7-8 to TRBJ2-7; 7 nucleotides line up with TRBD1. V shed 5 bases, J shed 6 bases, and the junction held 7 bases outside the gene matches. The germline V gene has CDR1 SGHVS and CDR2 FQNEAQ. The CDR3 consists of 13 residues.